This T cell receptor beta chain was documented in a study of CD8 T cells in ankylosing spondylitis. Overall study results and limits: The clones that were linked to disease were reported to be significantly enriched in matched synovial fluid samples from ankylosing spondylitis patients. Made up of eight highly homologous variants, a TCR beta motif appeared characteristic of ankylosing spondylitis blood.

This clonotype came up a few times. Its cognate antigen is unknown. TCRdb independently ran MiXCR on the 5' RACE reads; one entry per CDR3 protein. The sample yields about 540,000 distinct CDR3 sequences, more than 9.5% seen once. This CDR3 comprises 15 residues. J lost 0 bases, V lost 6 bases, and 8 bases had no gene match. The germline V gene has CDR1 SQVTM and CDR2 ANQGSEA. V is TRBV29-1 and J is TRBJ1-1, with 9 nucleotides matching TRBD1. The source is a male donor with ankylosing spondylitis. The specimen was blood, either unsorted or a sorted T cell fraction (not recorded which). The CDR3 loop reads CSVVPGQGLNTEAFF. The CDR3 DNA is TGCAGCGTAGTCCCGGGACAGGGCCTGAACACTGAAGCTTTCTTT.